The 21 T cell receptor beta chains reported below all come from one sample, sequenced in a study of T cells after somatic rescue of genetic block. Only in-frame clones appear in the TCRdb table, and some are missing; sequencing was by immunoSEQ multiplex PCR. The table has over 95,000 clones, 75% to 95% seen once. The sample was peripheral blood mononuclear cells (PBMCs). Receptors originate from a woman aged 18-29 years.

The genes are TRBV7-3 and TRBJ1-2, with D possibly being TRBD1 (5 bases). In germline, CDR1 is SGHTA, CDR2 FQGTGA. V was pared by 1 base and J by 8 bases, with 20 bases between. The CDR3 runs 16 residues. The CDR3 DNA sequence: TGTGCCAGCAGCTTAAATGCCCCTGGCGGGGGTGAGGGCTACACCTTC. It translates to CASSLNAPGGGEGYTF.

The rearrangement joins TRBV4-3 to TRBJ2-3; TRBD2 matches at 10 bases. CDR3 size: 18 residues. Germline CDR1 reads LGHNA; CDR2 reads YSLEER. V lost 3 bases to trimming and J lost 5 bases; unmatched junction nucleotides: 14. The CDR3 DNA is TGCGCCAGCAGCCAGTACCCTGGAGCGGGGGGGCAGGGAGATACGCAGTATTTT. Translating gives CASSQYPGAGGQGDTQYF.

This chain uses TRBV7-3 with TRBJ1-6; TRBD1 agrees at 9 bases. V lost 5 bases and J lost 7; bases outside the gene matches: 3. CDR3 length equals 14 residues. Germline CDR1 reads SGHTA; CDR2 reads FQGTGA. CDR3: CASSAGQGNSPLHF. Here the CDR3 DNA reads TGTGCCAGCAGCGCCGGACAGGGGAATTCACCCCTCCACTTT.

This chain joins TRBV28 and TRBJ1-4; D possibly corresponds to TRBD1 (5 bases). This CDR3 is built from 15 residues. Trimming cost V 5 bases and J 7 bases, with 17 bases left between them. Germline V gene data show CDR1 as MDHEN and CDR2 as SYDVKM. The CDR3: CASSPPRGWSEKLFF. CDR3 sequence (DNA): TGTGCCAGCAGTCCTCCCCGGGGCTGGAGTGAAAAACTGTTTTTT.

The rearrangement joins TRBV6-1 to TRBJ1-1, with D tentatively TRBD1 (5 bases). The V end was cut by 2 bases, the J end by 0 bases, with 13 bases between. This CDR3 has 16 residues. CDR1 and CDR2 from the germline V gene are MNHNS and SASEGT. CDR3 coding DNA: TGTGCCAGCAGTGAATATCAAGGGACTCTGAACACTGAAGCTTTCTTT. This encodes CASSEYQGTLNTEAFF.

The chain uses TRBV11-1 and TRBJ2-5; TRBD1 is a possible D gene (6 bases). The germline V and J ends were trimmed by 2 bases and 5 bases, with 12 bases remaining between them. There are 14 residues in the CDR3. Germline CDR1 SGHAT, CDR2 FQDESV (reference sequence). The chain's CDR3 is CASSLPGVTETQYF. The CDR3 nucleotides are TGTGCCAGCAGCTTACCAGGGGTGACGGAGACCCAGTACTTC.

As to this clone: The identical CDR3 is also encoded by other nucleotide sequences in the sample. The chain employs TRBV10-3 and TRBJ1-1, with unresolved D. The germline CDR1 and CDR2 sequences are ENHRY and SYGVKD. The CDR3 loop spans 11 amino acids. V was cut by 3 bases and J by 5 bases, with 4 bases left in between. The CDR3 reads CAISEGTEAFF. The CDR3 DNA sequence: TGTGCCATCAGTGAAGGAACTGAAGCTTTCTTT.

CDR3 region: CASSSPPSNYGYTF. As DNA, the CDR3 is TGTGCCAGCAGCTCTCCACCCAGTAACTATGGCTACACCTTC. The rearrangement uses TRBV9 and TRBJ1-2, with D unresolved. From germline, CDR1 is SGDLS and CDR2 YYNGEE. CDR3 length equals 14 residues. Trimming cost V 4 bases and J 1 base, with 11 bases left between them. The whole variable domain, filled in from reference TRBV9 and TRBJ1-2, reads DSGVTQTPKHLITATGQRVTLRCSPRSGDLSVYWYQQSLDQGLQFLIQYYNGEERAKGNILERFSAQQFPDLHSELNLSSLELGDSALYFCASSSPPSNYGYTFGSGTRLTVV.

The V and J genes are TRBV7-2 and TRBJ2-2; unclear D gene. Germline values: CDR1 SGHTA, CDR2 FQGNSA. Trimming took off 2 bases at V and 1 base at J, with 5 bases between the two ends. The CDR3 contains 14 residues. CDR3 coding DNA: TGTGCCAGCAGCTTACGTGGGAACACCGGGGAGCTGTTTTTT. It encodes CASSLRGNTGELFF.

The chain has TRBV5-1 and TRBJ2-5; 12 bases align to TRBD2. This CDR3 is 14 amino acids long. Trimming cost V 6 bases and J 5 bases; bases outside gene matches: 5. The germline CDR1 and CDR2 sequences are SGHRS and YFSETQ. The CDR3 sequence: CASTSGGARETQYF. CDR3 DNA sequence: TGCGCCAGCACTAGCGGGGGGGCCAGGGAGACCCAGTACTTC.

The gene calls are TRBV6-4 and TRBJ2-3, with D possibly being TRBD2 (6 bases). Per germline, CDR1 MRHNA and CDR2 SNTAGT. CDR3 length: 14 amino acids. V was cut by 4 bases and J by 3 bases, with 11 bases left in between. The CDR3 DNA reads as TGTGCCAGCAGTGTATCTAGCGAAACAGATACGCAGTATTTT. Protein sequence: CASSVSSETDTQYF.

The chain combines TRBV5-1 with TRBJ2-2; D gene ambiguous. V lost 0 bases and J 5 bases, leaving 8 bases between the germline ends. The length of the CDR3 is 14 residues. Germline CDR1 SGHRS, CDR2 YFSETQ. This CDR3 is CASSLAHLTGELFF. The CDR3 DNA is TGCGCCAGCAGCTTGGCCCACCTGACCGGGGAGCTGTTTTTT.

The V and J genes are TRBV13 and TRBJ1-3; D is unresolved. Germline-derived CDR1 and CDR2 are PRHDT and FYEKMQ (reference sequence). V lost 7 bases to trimming and J lost 0 bases, with 16 bases between them. The CDR3 is 16 residues long. The CDR3 sequence is CASTTAPNPSGNTIYF. CDR3 DNA sequence: TGTGCCAGCACGACCGCCCCGAATCCCTCTGGAAACACCATATATTTT.

The rearrangement links TRBV10-1 to TRBJ1-3; a weak D match, TRBD1 (5 bases). V was trimmed by 7 bases and J by 0 bases, leaving 16 bases between them. CDR1 and CDR2 (germline): WNHNN, SYGVQD (reference sequence). The CDR3 loop spans 16 amino acids. CDR3 coding DNA: TGCGCCAGCACTTTCTCGACAGTAATCTCTGGAAACACCATATATTTT. This translates into CASTFSTVISGNTIYF.

The genes are TRBV28 and TRBJ1-2; D gene ambiguous. This CDR3 spans 12 amino acids. Germline assignment: CDR1 MDHEN and CDR2 SYDVKM. With 2 bases removed from V and 5 bases from J, the gap between germline ends came to 6 bases. The CDR3 sequence is CASSLTDYGYTF. The CDR3 DNA sequence: TGTGCCAGCAGTTTAACCGATTATGGCTACACCTTC.

V is TRBV6-5 and J is TRBJ2-2; 7 bases align to TRBD1. V lost 6 bases and J lost 1; bases outside the gene matches: 5. The CDR3 loop spans 15 amino acids. The germline CDR1 and CDR2 sequences are MNHEY and SVGAGI. The CDR3 DNA is TGTGCCAGCAGGAAGCGGACAGGGAACACCGGGGAGCTGTTTTTT. It yields the protein CASRKRTGNTGELFF.

The chain recombines TRBV30 with TRBJ2-7; D gene unclear. The CDR3 is made up of 13 amino acids. Germline CDR1 is GTSNPN and CDR2 is SVGIG (reference sequence). V was shortened by 5 bases and J by 1 base, with 12 bases between the two germline ends. CDR3 amino acids: CAWSPTRSYEQYF. DNA of the CDR3: TGTGCCTGGTCTCCGACACGGTCCTACGAGCAGTACTTC.

The CDR3 reads CASSPPSPAGNTIYF. The CDR3, as DNA: TGTGCCAGCTCACCACCCTCCCCGGCTGGAAACACCATATATTTT. V gene TRBV18 combines with J gene TRBJ1-3; no clear D gene. Trimming cost V 0 bases and J 2 bases, with 8 bases left between them. CDR3 length: 15 residues. CDR1 is KGHSH and CDR2 is LQKENI in the germline V gene.

The V and J genes are TRBV30 and TRBJ2-7, with 9 bases matching TRBD1. The CDR3 loop spans 15 amino acids. Germline assignment: CDR1 GTSNPN and CDR2 SVGIG (reference sequence). V lost 2 bases to trimming and J lost 1 base; unmatched junction nucleotides: 6. The DNA of the CDR3 is TGTGCCTGGAGTCCCCGGGACAGGGCTTCCTACGAGCAGTACTTC. Its translation is CAWSPRDRASYEQYF.

The chain has TRBV5-8 and TRBJ1-5, with D perhaps matching TRBD1 (5 bases). Trimming left V 4 bases short and J 5 bases short, with 22 bases between. The V gene's germline CDR1 is SGHTS and CDR2 YDEGEE. The CDR3 has 17 amino acids. CDR3 sequence (DNA): TGTGCCAGCAGCGTGGGACCGGAGGCCAACAAGTATCAGCCCCAGCATTTT. It codes for CASSVGPEANKYQPQHF.

The V gene is TRBV2, the J gene TRBJ1-1; the match to TRBD1 covers 7 bases. The ends lost 4 bases at V and 2 bases at J; junction bases unmatched: 4. The V gene's germline CDR1 is SNHLY and CDR2 FYNNEI. This CDR3 comprises 14 residues. In DNA, the CDR3 is TGTGCCAGCAGTGGACAGGGCGGAAACACTGAAGCTTTCTTT. It codes for CASSGQGGNTEAFF. The full variable domain, completed using reference TRBV2 and TRBJ1-1, is EPEVTQTPSHQVTQMGQEVILRCVPISNHLYFYWYRQILGQKVEFLVSFYNNEISEKSEIFDDQFSVERPDGSNFTLKIRSTKLEDSAMYFCASSGQGGNTEAFFGQGTRLTVV.